Reported below is one T cell receptor (beta chain). Its antigen is unidentified. Unique molecular identifiers featured in how the TCRbeta library was prepared. TCRdb passed the PCR reads through MiXCR, listing each CDR3 protein once. The sample gives some 830,000 distinct CDR3 sequences, about 16% of which show up once; roughly 4.8% is in the top ten. This specimen belongs to a study of T-cell reconstitution after alpha-beta-depleted transplantation in children. General study findings and limits: Surviving recipient T cells and thymic progenitors underlay high day-60 TCRbeta diversity in some patients. Counts and diversity of T cells one year after transplant came mostly from newly produced T cells. Reportedly, only several hundred clones from non-depleted graft cells drove alpha-beta T-cell counts at about two months.

This CDR3 contains 14 residues. CDR1 is MGHRA and CDR2 is YSYEKL in the germline V gene. V shed 4 bases, J shed 5 bases, and the junction held 6 bases outside the gene matches. The material was PBMCs, mostly from graft donor cells, obtained 360 days after TCRalphabeta/CD19-depleted stem cell transplant. The chain couples TRBV4-1 to TRBJ2-3, with 7 bases that match TRBD1. The receptor was derived from a male patient aged 10-17 years who had a stem cell transplant for acute lymphoblastic leukemia, so the T cells may come from the graft donor. CDR3: CASSRPGTVDTQYF. CDR3 bases: TGCGCCAGCAGCCGCCCCGGGACAGTAGATACGCAGTATTTT.